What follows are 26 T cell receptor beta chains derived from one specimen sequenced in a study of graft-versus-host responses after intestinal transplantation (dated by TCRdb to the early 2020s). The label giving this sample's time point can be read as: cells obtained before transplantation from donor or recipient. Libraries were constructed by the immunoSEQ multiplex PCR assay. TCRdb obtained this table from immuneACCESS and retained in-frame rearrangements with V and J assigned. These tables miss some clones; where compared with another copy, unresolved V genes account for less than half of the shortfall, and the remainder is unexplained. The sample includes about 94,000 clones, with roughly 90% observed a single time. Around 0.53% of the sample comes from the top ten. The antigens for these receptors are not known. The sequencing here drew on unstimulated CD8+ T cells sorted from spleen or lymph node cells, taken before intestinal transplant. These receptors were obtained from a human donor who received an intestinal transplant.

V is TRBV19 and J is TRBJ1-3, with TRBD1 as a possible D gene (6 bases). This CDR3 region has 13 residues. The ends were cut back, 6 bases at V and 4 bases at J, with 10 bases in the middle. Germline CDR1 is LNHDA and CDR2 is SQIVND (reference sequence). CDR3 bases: TGTGCCAGTAGACAGGGTGCAGGAAACACCATATATTTT. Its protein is CASRQGAGNTIYF.

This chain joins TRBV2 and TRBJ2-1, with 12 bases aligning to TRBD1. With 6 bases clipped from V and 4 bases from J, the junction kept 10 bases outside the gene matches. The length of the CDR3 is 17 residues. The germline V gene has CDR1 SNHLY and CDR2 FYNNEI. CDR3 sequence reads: CASRHTGDRGLYNEQFF. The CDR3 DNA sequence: TGTGCCAGCAGGCACACCGGGGACAGGGGGCTGTACAATGAGCAGTTCTTC.

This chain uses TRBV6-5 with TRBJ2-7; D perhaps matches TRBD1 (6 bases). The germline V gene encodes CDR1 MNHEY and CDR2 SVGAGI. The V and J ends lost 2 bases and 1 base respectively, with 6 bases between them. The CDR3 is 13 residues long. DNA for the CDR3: TGTGCCAGCAGTTACGGGACATCCTACGAGCAGTACTTC. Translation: CASSYGTSYEQYF.

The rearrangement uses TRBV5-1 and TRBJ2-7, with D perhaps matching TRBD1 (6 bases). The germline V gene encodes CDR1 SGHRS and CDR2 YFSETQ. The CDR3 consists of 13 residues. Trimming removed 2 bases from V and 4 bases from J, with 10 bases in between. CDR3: CASSFGGAYEQYF. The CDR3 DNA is TGCGCCAGCAGCTTTGGGGGCGCGTACGAGCAGTACTTC.

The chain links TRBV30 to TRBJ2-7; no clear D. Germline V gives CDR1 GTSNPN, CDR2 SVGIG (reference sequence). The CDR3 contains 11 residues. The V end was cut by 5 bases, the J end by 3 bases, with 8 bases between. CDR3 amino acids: CAWGPDYEQYF. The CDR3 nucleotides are TGTGCCTGGGGCCCCGACTACGAGCAGTACTTC.

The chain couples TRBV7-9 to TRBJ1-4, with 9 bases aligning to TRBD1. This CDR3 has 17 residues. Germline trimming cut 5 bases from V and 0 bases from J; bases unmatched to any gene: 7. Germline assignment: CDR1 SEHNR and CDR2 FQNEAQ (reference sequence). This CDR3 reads CASSPRQGEATNEKLFF. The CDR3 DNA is TGTGCCAGCAGCCCTAGACAGGGGGAGGCAACTAATGAAAAACTGTTTTTT.

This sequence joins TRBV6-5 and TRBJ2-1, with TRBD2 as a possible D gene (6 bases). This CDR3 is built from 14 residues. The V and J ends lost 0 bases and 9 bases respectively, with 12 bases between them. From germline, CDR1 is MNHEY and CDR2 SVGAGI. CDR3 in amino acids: CASSYSDARGEQFF. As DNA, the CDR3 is TGTGCCAGCAGTTACTCGGACGCGCGGGGTGAGCAGTTCTTC.

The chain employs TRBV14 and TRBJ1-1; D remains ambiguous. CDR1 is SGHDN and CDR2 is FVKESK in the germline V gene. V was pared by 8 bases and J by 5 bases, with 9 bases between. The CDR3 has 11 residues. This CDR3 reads CASSSGTEAFF. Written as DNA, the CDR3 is TGTGCCAGCTCGTCCGGGACTGAAGCTTTCTTT. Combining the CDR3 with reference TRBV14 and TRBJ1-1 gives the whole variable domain EAGVTQFPSHSVIEKGQTVTLRCDPISGHDNLYWYRRVMGKEIKFLLHFVKESKQDESGMPNNRFLAERTGGTYSTLKVQPAELEDSGVYFCASSSGTEAFFGQGTRLTVV.

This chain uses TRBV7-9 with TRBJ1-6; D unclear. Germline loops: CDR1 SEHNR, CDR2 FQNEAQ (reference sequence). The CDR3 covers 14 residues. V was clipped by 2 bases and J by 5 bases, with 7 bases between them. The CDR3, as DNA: TGTGCCAGCAGCTTAAGCGGGGATAATTCACCCCTCCACTTT. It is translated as CASSLSGDNSPLHF.

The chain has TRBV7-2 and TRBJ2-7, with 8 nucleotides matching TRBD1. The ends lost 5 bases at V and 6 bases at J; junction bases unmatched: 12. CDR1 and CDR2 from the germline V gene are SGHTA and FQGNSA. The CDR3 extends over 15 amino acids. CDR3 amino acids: CASSRKGQGAREQYF. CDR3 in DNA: TGTGCCAGCAGCCGAAAGGGGCAGGGGGCTCGCGAGCAGTACTTC.

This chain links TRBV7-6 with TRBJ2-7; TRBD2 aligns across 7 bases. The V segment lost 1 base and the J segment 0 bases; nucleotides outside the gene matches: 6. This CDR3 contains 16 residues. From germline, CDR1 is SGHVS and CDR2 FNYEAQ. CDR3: CASSLETLAASYEQYF. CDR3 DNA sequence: TGTGCCAGCAGCTTAGAAACGCTAGCGGCCTCCTACGAGCAGTACTTC.

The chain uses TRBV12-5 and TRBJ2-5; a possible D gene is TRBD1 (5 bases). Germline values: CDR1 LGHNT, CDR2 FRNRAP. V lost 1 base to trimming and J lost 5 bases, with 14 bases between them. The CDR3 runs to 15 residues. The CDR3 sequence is CASGLGTARVETQYF. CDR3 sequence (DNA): TGTGCTAGTGGTTTGGGGACGGCCAGGGTGGAGACCCAGTACTTC.

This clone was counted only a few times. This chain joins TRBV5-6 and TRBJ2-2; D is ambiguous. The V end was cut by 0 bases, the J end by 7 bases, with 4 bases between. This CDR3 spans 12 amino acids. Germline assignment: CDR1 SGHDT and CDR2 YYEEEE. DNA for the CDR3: TGTGCCAGCAGCTTGGGAGACGGGGAGCTGTTTTTT. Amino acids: CASSLGDGELFF.

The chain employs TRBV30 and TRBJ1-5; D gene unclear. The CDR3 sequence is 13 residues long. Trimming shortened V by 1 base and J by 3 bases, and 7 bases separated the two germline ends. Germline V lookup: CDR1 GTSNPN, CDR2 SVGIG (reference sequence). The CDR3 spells CAWSADPNQPQHF. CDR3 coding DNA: TGTGCCTGGAGTGCAGATCCCAATCAGCCCCAGCATTTT.

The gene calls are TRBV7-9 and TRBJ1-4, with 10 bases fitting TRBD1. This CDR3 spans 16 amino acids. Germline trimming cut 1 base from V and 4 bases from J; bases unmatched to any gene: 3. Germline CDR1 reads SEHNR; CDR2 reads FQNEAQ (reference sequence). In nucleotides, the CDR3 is TGTGCCAGCAGCTTAGGACAGGGGGCTGGTAATGAAAAACTGTTTTTT. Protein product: CASSLGQGAGNEKLFF.

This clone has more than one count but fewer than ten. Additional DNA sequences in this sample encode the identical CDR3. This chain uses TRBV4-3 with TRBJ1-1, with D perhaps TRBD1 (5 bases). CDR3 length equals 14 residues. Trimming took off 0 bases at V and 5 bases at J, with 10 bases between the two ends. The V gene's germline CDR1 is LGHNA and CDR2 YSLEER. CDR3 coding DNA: TGCGCCAGCAGCCAAGATCGGGGGGGTACTGAAGCTTTCTTT. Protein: CASSQDRGGTEAFF.

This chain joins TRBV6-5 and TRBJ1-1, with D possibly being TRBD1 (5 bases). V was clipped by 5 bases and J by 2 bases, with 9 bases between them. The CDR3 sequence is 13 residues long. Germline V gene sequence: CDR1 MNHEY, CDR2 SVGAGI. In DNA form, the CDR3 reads TGTGCCAGCAGTGTGACAGAAAACACTGAAGCTTTCTTT. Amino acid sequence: CASSVTENTEAFF.

CDR3 DNA sequence: TGTGCCAGCAGACCTACCGGGACAGGGTACGTCGAGACCCAGTACTTC. It codes for CASRPTGTGYVETQYF. The V call is TRBV28, the J call TRBJ2-5; 9 bases are shared with TRBD1. CDR1 MDHEN and CDR2 SYDVKM come from the germline V gene. This CDR3 has 16 amino acids. The V segment lost 6 bases and the J segment 5 bases; nucleotides outside the gene matches: 13.

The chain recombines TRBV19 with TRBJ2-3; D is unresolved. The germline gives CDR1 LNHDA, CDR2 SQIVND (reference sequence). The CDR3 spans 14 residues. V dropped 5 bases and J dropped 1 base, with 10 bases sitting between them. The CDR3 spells CASSDRSGTDTQYF. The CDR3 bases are TGTGCCAGTAGTGACCGGAGCGGCACAGATACGCAGTATTTT. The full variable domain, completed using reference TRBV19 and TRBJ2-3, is DGGITQSPKYLFRKEGQNVTLSCEQNLNHDAMYWYRQDPGQGLRLIYYSQIVNDFQKGDIAEGYSVSREKKESFPLTVTSAQKNPTAFYLCASSDRSGTDTQYFGPGTRLTVL.

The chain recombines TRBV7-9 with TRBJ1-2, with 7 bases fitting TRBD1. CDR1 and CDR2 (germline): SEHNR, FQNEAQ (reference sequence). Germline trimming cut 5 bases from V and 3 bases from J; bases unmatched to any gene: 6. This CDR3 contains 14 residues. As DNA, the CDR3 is TGTGCCAGCAGCAGTTCCGGGACAGACTATGGCTACACCTTC. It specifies CASSSSGTDYGYTF.

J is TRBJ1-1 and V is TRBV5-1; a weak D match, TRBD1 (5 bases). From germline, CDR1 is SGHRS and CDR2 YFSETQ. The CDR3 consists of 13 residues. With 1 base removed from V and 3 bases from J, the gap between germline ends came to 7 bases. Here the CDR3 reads CASSLIGDTEAFF. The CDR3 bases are TGCGCCAGCAGCTTGATAGGGGACACTGAAGCTTTCTTT.

The CDR3 is CASSLSRPGGNEQFF. CDR3 in DNA: TGTGCCAGCAGTTTATCGAGACCAGGGGGTAATGAGCAGTTCTTC. The V gene is TRBV27, the J gene TRBJ2-1, with TRBD1 identical over 7 bases. Germline CDR1 reads MNHEY; CDR2 reads SMNVEV (reference sequence). V dropped 0 bases and J dropped 7; count of bases not matched to a gene: 6. The CDR3 loop spans 15 amino acids.

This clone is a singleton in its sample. DNA of the CDR3: TGCGCCAGCAGCCCACGACAGGGGGTAGCGGACACTGAAGCTTTCTTT. Protein: CASSPRQGVADTEAFF. The chain employs TRBV4-1 and TRBJ1-1; the match to TRBD1 covers 9 bases. Germline V CDR1 and CDR2: MGHRA, YSYEKL. Trimming took 4 bases from V and 3 from J; bases not matched to a gene: 9. CDR3 length equals 16 residues.

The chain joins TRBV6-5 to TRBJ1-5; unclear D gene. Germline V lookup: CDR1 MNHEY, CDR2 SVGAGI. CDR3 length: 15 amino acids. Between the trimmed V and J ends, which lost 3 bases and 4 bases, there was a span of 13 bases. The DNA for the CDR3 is TGTGCCAGCAGTTATGCGGGAGGCCTGAATCAGCCCCAGCATTTT. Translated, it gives CASSYAGGLNQPQHF.

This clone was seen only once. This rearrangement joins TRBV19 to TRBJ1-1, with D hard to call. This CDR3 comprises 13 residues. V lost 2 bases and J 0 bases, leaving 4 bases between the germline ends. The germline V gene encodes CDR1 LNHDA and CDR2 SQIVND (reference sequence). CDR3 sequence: CASSILLNTEAFF. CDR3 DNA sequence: TGTGCCAGTAGTATACTCCTGAACACTGAAGCTTTCTTT. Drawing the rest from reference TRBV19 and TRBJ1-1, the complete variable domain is DGGITQSPKYLFRKEGQNVTLSCEQNLNHDAMYWYRQDPGQGLRLIYYSQIVNDFQKGDIAEGYSVSREKKESFPLTVTSAQKNPTAFYLCASSILLNTEAFFGQGTRLTVV.

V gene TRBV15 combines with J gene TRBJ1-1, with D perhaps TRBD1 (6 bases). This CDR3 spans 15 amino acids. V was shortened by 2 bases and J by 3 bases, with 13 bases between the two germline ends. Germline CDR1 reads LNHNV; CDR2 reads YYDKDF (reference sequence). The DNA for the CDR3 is TGTGCCACCAGCAGACTCAGGGGTCGGGACACTGAAGCTTTCTTT. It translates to CATSRLRGRDTEAFF.